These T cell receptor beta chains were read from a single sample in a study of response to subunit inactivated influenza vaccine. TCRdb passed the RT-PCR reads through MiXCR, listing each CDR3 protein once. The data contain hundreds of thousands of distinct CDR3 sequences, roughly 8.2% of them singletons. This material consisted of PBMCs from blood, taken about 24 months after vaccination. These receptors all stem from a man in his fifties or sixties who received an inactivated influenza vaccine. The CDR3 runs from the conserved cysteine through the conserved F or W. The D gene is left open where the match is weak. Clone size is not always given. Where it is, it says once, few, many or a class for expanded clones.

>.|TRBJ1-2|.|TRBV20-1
CSARGPRPAYTF
TGCAGTGCTAGAGGACCGAGGCCTGCCTACACCTTC
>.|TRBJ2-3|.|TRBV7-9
CASSLRFTSTDTQYF
TGTGCCAGCAGCTTAAGGTTTACTAGCACAGATACGCAGTATTTT
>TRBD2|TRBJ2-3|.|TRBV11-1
CASSARTSGRRRTDTQYF
TGTGCCAGCAGCGCACGGACTAGCGGGAGGAGGAGGACAGATACGCAGTATTTT
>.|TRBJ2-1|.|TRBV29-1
CSAQGFGGSYNEQFF
TGCAGCGCCCAGGGGTTTGGGGGCTCCTACAATGAGCAGTTCTTC
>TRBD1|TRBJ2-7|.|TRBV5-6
CASFPPGGSEQYF
TGTGCCAGCTTCCCCCCAGGGGGCAGCGAGCAGTACTTC
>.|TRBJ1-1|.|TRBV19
CATLSLGMNTEAFF
TGTGCCACGTTATCGCTCGGGATGAACACTGAAGCTTTCTTT
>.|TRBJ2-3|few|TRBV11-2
CASSPSRTDTDTQYF
TGTGCCAGCAGTCCCTCCCGGACAGACACAGATACGCAGTATTTT
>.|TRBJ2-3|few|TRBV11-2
CASSLSQGADTQYF
TGTGCCAGCAGCTTAAGTCAGGGCGCAGATACGCAGTATTTT
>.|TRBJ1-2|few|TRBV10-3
CAISDRDSYGYTF
TGTGCCATCAGTGACAGGGATAGCTATGGCTACACCTTC
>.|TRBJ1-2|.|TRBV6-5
CASSSPITGLGVGYTF
TGTGCCAGCAGTTCCCCCATCACGGGACTAGGGGTCGGCTACACCTTC